The present T cell receptor beta chain was sequenced within a study of T cells in localized non-small cell lung cancer. Findings of the study overall: Sequence data derive from only one tumor region, so heterogeneity remains possible. Uninvolved adjacent lung showed peak T cell clonality, exceeding tumor. A higher density of T cells in blood coincided with extended overall survival.

Trimming shortened V by 1 base and J by 2 bases, and 15 bases separated the two germline ends. This CDR3 region has 16 residues. In germline, CDR1 is SGHDN, CDR2 FVKESK. The data were produced by immunoSEQ multiplex PCR, yet TCRdb's version contains in-frame clones alone and is incomplete. The sample holds thousands of clones, 33% seen once. Turning to this clone: What it recognizes is unknown.

The sample here was normal lung tissue next to the tumor, taken before any cancer treatment. The clonotype comes from a woman aged 40-70 years with stage I lung adenocarcinoma. The rearrangement uses TRBV14 and TRBJ2-7; D may correspond to TRBD1 or TRBD2 (5 bases each). The CDR3 sequence is CASSQAWQGDTYEQYF. CDR3 coding DNA: TGTGCCAGCAGCCAAGCGTGGCAGGGAGATACCTACGAGCAGTACTTC.